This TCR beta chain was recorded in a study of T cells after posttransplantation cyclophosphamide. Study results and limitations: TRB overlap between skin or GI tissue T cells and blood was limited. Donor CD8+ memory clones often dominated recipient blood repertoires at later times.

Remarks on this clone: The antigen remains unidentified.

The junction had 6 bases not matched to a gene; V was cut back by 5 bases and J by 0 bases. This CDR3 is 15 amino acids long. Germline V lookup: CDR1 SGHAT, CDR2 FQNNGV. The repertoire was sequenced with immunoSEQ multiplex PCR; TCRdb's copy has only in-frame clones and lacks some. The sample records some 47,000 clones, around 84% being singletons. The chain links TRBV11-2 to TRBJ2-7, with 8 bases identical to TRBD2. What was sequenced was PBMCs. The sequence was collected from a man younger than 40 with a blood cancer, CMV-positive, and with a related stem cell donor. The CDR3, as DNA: TGTGCCAGCAGCCCCCAGAGCGGGAGCTCCTACGAGCAGTACTTC. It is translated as CASSPQSGSSYEQYF.